This T cell receptor (beta chain) was sequenced for a study of T cell responses to AZD1222 COVID-19 vaccine (dated by TCRdb to the early 2020s). At the level of the whole study: TCR sequencing covered roughly 230 trial participants: nearly 210 given two doses of AZD1222 and 26 given two doses of MenACWY control vaccine. Trial participants were enrolled into age subgroups of 18-55, 56-69 and 70-plus years, which contained roughly 150, 30 and 60 TCR-sequenced participants, respectively.

The sample's time point label is to be understood as: about 28 days (+/-7) after the second vaccine dose. AZD1222 recipients given second doses at about 4 weeks or at about 12 weeks were pooled, since spike-specific TCR depth and breadth were not found to differ between the two schedules. Vaccinee samples were obtained from the UK trials COV001 and COV002, which included a single-blind randomized controlled phase 2/3 trial of AZD1222 (ChAdOx1 nCoV-19) in healthy adults. For TCRbeta chain sequencing, PBMC samples were collected from trial participants at day 0 and at day 28 after the second dose. Note on this clone: Its antigen is not yet known. No clone much larger than this one lies a single base away; base qualities are absent.

The CDR3 regions of human TCRbeta chains were analyzed by immunosequencing. The authors processed their data as follows. Repertoire TCRs were checked for matches against a reference library of SARS-CoV-2-specific TCRs that had been generated using the MIRA antigen-specificity platform. Breadth meant the fraction of unique TCRs that were SARS-CoV-2-associated, whereas depth meant the fraction of total T cells that were SARS-CoV-2-associated. Using the MIRA data, each spike-specific TCR was mapped to the spike region that the TCR reacts to and placed in a CD4 or CD8 class. Log10-transformed breadth and depth values were compared by one-way ANOVA with Sidak's multiple comparisons tests. TCRdb obtained this table from immuneACCESS and retained in-frame rearrangements with V and J assigned. These tables miss some clones; where compared with another copy, unresolved V genes account for less than half of the shortfall, and the remainder is unexplained. From that table come the V and J calls and clone size; the DNA was used to work out D and trimming. Across this sample there are some 150,000 clones, with more than 75% seen only once. Of the sample, more than 1.5% is held by the ten largest clones.

The investigation overall reported the following: The vaccine-associated CD4 TCRs covered the entire spike protein, and the dominant responses fell in regions 160-218 and 743-854. The 56-69-year group was small, and its depth increase did not reach significance, likely because of low power. Most participants were white British and females outnumbered males, and the authors suggested that clonal diversity may have been underestimated. After two AZD1222 doses, both the breadth and the depth of spike-specific TCRs were significantly higher than at day 0 and than in MenACWY recipients. Because no day 14 peak-response samples were available, repertoires were characterized only after the peak T cell response. Reportedly, close to half of the unique spike-specific TCRs recognized epitopes lying outside the regions that are mutated in the B.1.351 and B.1.1.7 variants. Conclusions about previously exposed vaccinees are limited because only six or seven AZD1222 recipients were SARS-CoV-2 seropositive at baseline.

From its cysteine to its phenylalanine, the CDR3 spans 13 amino acids. Of all the DNA, just the CDR3 is kept, 39 bases in frame from base 1. Reading the germline V gene gives CDR1 SGHRS and CDR2 YFSETQ. V and J are truncated by 5 bases and 5 bases respectively, leaving an intervening sequence of 12 bases. Material: peripheral blood, obtained 28 days after the second AZD1222 dose. The V and J genes are TRBV5-1 and TRBJ2-3, with the identity of the D gene unclear. The origin of this receptor is an adult who received the AZD1222 COVID-19 vaccine. The CDR3 is CASRTTQRDTQYF. The base sequence is TGCGCCAGCAGAACAACCCAACGAGATACGCAGTATTTT.